Listed here are 22 T cell receptor beta chains from one sample, sequenced in a study of blood T cell repertoires in COVID-19. Some clones are missing from TCRdb's copy, which holds only in-frame ones; the method was immunoSEQ multiplex PCR. This table holds 350,000 to 450,000 clones, 85% to 90% found once. Sequencing input: PBMCs or T cells enriched from blood (not recorded which). The receptors were gathered from a woman under 40 who had recovered from COVID-19.

The rearrangement joins TRBV12-3 or TRBV12-4 to TRBJ2-1; a possible D gene is TRBD2 (6 bases). V lost 7 bases and J lost 1, with 8 bases in between. CDR3 size: 13 residues. CDR3 sequence (DNA): TGTGCCAGCATGGGAGGTTCCTACAATGAGCAGTTCTTC. Its translation: CASMGGSYNEQFF.

The rearrangement links TRBV12-3 or TRBV12-4 to TRBJ2-2; D is perhaps TRBD2 (5 bases). Trimming took 5 bases from V and 5 from J, leaving 9 bases between them. The CDR3 is made up of 13 amino acids. For the CDR3, the DNA is TGTGCCAGCAGTGAACCGGGGACCGGGGAGCTGTTTTTT. Translating it yields CASSEPGTGELFF.

This sequence joins TRBV11-3 and TRBJ2-3; D is possibly TRBD1 (6 bases). The CDR3 spans 16 residues. Germline V CDR1 and CDR2: SGHNT, YENEEA. Trimming cost V 1 base and J 0 bases, with 11 bases left between them. The CDR3 reads CASSLGPGASTDTQYF. The CDR3 coding sequence is TGTGCCAGCAGCTTAGGCCCAGGGGCTAGCACAGATACGCAGTATTTT.

V gene TRBV13 combines with J gene TRBJ2-1, with 13 positions matching TRBD2. V dropped 5 bases and J dropped 8; count of bases not matched to a gene: 6. This CDR3 has 15 residues. From germline, CDR1 is PRHDT and CDR2 FYEKMQ (reference sequence). The CDR3 DNA follows: TGTGCCAGCAGCCCTCGACTAGCGGGGGGCGATGAGCAGTTCTTC. Its translation is CASSPRLAGGDEQFF.

The DNA for the CDR3 is TGTGCCAGCAGTCTCGTAGCGCGGTACACTGAAGCTTTCTTT. As protein: CASSLVARYTEAFF. V is TRBV6-5 and J is TRBJ1-1; D remains unclear. Trimming left V 5 bases short and J 3 bases short, with 13 bases between. The CDR3 runs 14 residues. Germline V CDR1 and CDR2: MNHEY, SVGAGI.

This sequence joins TRBV5-1 and TRBJ2-1; 10 bases align to TRBD2. The CDR3 sequence is 15 residues long. After removal of 4 bases from V and 6 bases from J, the junction contained 7 bases not matched to a gene. Germline CDR1 reads SGHRS; CDR2 reads YFSETQ. CDR3 protein: CASSPGGLAVNEQFF. The CDR3 nucleotides are TGCGCCAGCAGCCCGGGAGGACTAGCGGTCAATGAGCAGTTCTTC.

CDR3 sequence: CASSRLGETGDTGELFF. CDR3 nucleotide sequence: TGTGCCAGCAGCCGGCTCGGAGAGACAGGAGACACCGGGGAGCTGTTTTTT. The chain employs TRBV7-6 and TRBJ2-2, with a tentative D call TRBD1 (6 bases). There are 17 residues in the CDR3. The germline V gene encodes CDR1 SGHVS and CDR2 FNYEAQ. Trimming took 5 bases from V and 3 from J, leaving 19 bases between them.

This chain connects TRBV7-2 to TRBJ1-1, with D possibly TRBD1 on 6 matching bases. The CDR3 contains 15 residues. Trimming removed 1 base from V and 5 bases from J, with 14 bases in between. Germline-derived CDR1 and CDR2 are SGHTA and FQGNSA. The DNA of the CDR3 is TGTGCCAGCAGCTTAGGGGACATACGAGGGACTGAAGCTTTCTTT. This translates into CASSLGDIRGTEAFF. Complete variable domain (other parts from reference TRBV7-2 and TRBJ1-1): GAGVSQSPSNKVTEKGKDVELRCDPISGHTALYWYRQSLGQGLEFLIYFQGNSAPDKSGLPSDRFSAERTGGSVSTLTIQRTQQEDSAVYLCASSLGDIRGTEAFFGQGTRLTVV.

The CDR3 DNA reads as TGCGCCAGCAGCTTTAGCGGGGCAAGCTCCTACAATGAGCAGTTCTTC. It specifies CASSFSGASSYNEQFF. The J gene is TRBJ2-1, the V gene TRBV5-1; 8 bases map to TRBD2. This CDR3 comprises 16 residues. From germline, CDR1 is SGHRS and CDR2 YFSETQ. J lost 0 bases, V lost 2 bases, and 4 bases had no gene match.

The genes are TRBV13 and TRBJ2-5; 8 bases map to TRBD2. This CDR3 is 16 amino acids long. CDR1 is PRHDT, CDR2 FYEKMQ, per germline (reference sequence). The trim removed 0 bases at V and 5 bases at J, leaving 8 bases unmatched. The chain's CDR3 is CASSLGGRGYVETQYF. CDR3 coding DNA: TGTGCCAGCAGCTTAGGCGGGAGGGGCTATGTGGAGACCCAGTACTTC.

The chain links TRBV27 to TRBJ2-1; D perhaps matches TRBD2 (5 bases). The CDR3 runs 14 residues. V lost 3 bases, J lost 4 bases, and 10 bases lay in between. Germline lookup yields CDR1 MNHEY and CDR2 SMNVEV (reference sequence). The CDR3 nucleotides are TGTGCCAGCAGTTTTTTGGCGGGTTACAATGAGCAGTTCTTC. Encoded protein: CASSFLAGYNEQFF.

The chain employs TRBV7-2 and TRBJ2-1, with 7 bases lining up with TRBD1. This CDR3 spans 14 amino acids. With V trimmed by 5 bases and J by 0 bases, 1 base remained unmatched. CDR1 is SGHTA and CDR2 is FQGNSA in the germline V gene. The CDR3 nucleotides read TGTGCCAGCAGCAGGGACAGCTCCTACAATGAGCAGTTCTTC. Protein product: CASSRDSSYNEQFF.

The gene calls are TRBV7-2 and TRBJ1-3; tentatively, D is TRBD1 (6 bases). This CDR3 has 16 amino acids. Trimming stripped 1 base from V and 2 bases from J, with 12 bases between. Per germline, CDR1 SGHTA and CDR2 FQGNSA. This CDR3 reads CASSLGGRGTGNTIYF. The CDR3 bases are TGTGCCAGCAGCTTAGGGGGCAGGGGAACTGGAAACACCATATATTTT.

The rearrangement joins TRBV11-3 to TRBJ2-7, with D possibly being TRBD1 (5 bases). CDR3 length equals 15 residues. V was trimmed by 2 bases and J by 1 base, leaving 12 bases between them. The germline gives CDR1 SGHNT, CDR2 YENEEA. CDR3 amino acids: CASSLRQGRSYEQYF. Written as DNA, the CDR3 is TGTGCCAGCAGCTTACGGCAGGGCAGATCCTACGAGCAGTACTTC.

J is TRBJ2-7 and V is TRBV5-1, with 10 bases identical to TRBD1. V shed 4 bases, J shed 5 bases, and the junction held 6 bases outside the gene matches. Germline CDR1 SGHRS, CDR2 YFSETQ. The CDR3 has 14 residues. The CDR3 nucleotides read TGCGCCAGCAGCCCGGGACAGGGGTTCCACGAGCAGTACTTC. The encoded protein is CASSPGQGFHEQYF.

Remarks on this clone: One end of the junction is discordant with germline, which a read error may explain. V is TRBV7-9 and J is TRBJ1-1; TRBD1 aligns across 9 bases. The CDR3 has 13 amino acids. Germline values: CDR1 SEHNR, CDR2 FQNEAQ (reference sequence). In DNA, the CDR3 is TGTGCCAGCAGCTCGCAGACAGGGGGAGGACTAATCTTT. This translates into CASSSQTGGGLIF.

This chain connects TRBV18 to TRBJ2-3, with a tentative D call TRBD2 (6 bases). Trimming stripped 3 bases from V and 0 bases from J, with 19 bases between. From germline, CDR1 is KGHSH and CDR2 LQKENI. The CDR3 sequence is 18 residues long. CDR3 sequence reads: CASSPEWLATKSTDTQYF. CDR3 bases: TGTGCCAGCTCACCCGAATGGCTAGCGACGAAGAGCACAGATACGCAGTATTTT. The full variable domain, its missing parts supplied by reference TRBV18 and TRBJ2-3, is NAGVMQNPRHLVRRRGQEARLRCSPMKGHSHVYWYRQLPEEGLKFMVYLQKENIIDESGMPKERFSAEFPKEGPSILRIQQVVRGDSAAYFCASSPEWLATKSTDTQYFGPGTRLTVL.

The sample holds a few counts of this clone. The chain links TRBV3-1 (or the pseudogene TRBV3-2) to TRBJ1-2; possible D gene TRBD1, 5 bases. The germline V gene encodes CDR1 LGHDT and CDR2 YNNKEL (reference sequence). V dropped 4 bases and J dropped 4 bases, with 13 bases sitting between them. The CDR3 length is 14 residues. The CDR3, as DNA: TGTGCCAGCAGCCGAACTGACAGTGCCTATGGCTACACCTTC. Translated: CASSRTDSAYGYTF.

The V and J genes are TRBV27 and TRBJ1-2; D is ambiguous. CDR3 length equals 14 residues. Per the germline V gene, CDR1 is MNHEY and CDR2 is SMNVEV (reference sequence). With 3 bases removed from V and 8 bases from J, the gap between germline ends came to 16 bases. CDR3 loop: CASSFAGTVGGYTF. The CDR3 DNA reads TGTGCCAGCAGTTTTGCGGGTACGGTGGGAGGCTACACCTTC.

V gene TRBV2 combines with J gene TRBJ1-2; a weak D match, TRBD1 (6 bases). Looked up from germline, CDR1 is SNHLY and CDR2 is FYNNEI. The germline V and J ends were trimmed by 7 bases and 4 bases, with 19 bases remaining between them. CDR3 length: 15 residues. The CDR3 region has the DNA TGTGCCAGCACAGCCCCTAACAGGGTGGGCTATGGCTACACCTTC. The encoded protein is CASTAPNRVGYGYTF.

V usage is TRBV7-8 and J usage is TRBJ2-7; D might be TRBD1 (5 bases). CDR1 is SGHVS, CDR2 FQNEAQ, per germline. The V and J ends lost 6 bases and 4 bases respectively, with 7 bases between them. The CDR3 covers 11 residues. In DNA, the CDR3 is TGTGCCAGCAGACAGGAGTACGAGCAGTACTTC. Encoded protein: CASRQEYEQYF.

The V gene is TRBV6-6, the J gene TRBJ2-5; possibly TRBD1 for D (7 bases). CDR1 and CDR2 (germline): MNHNY, SVGAGI (reference sequence). V shed 6 bases and J shed 4 bases, with 18 bases lying between them. The CDR3 is 15 residues long. The CDR3 is CASSNRQGGRETQYF. The CDR3 DNA follows: TGTGCCAGCAGCAACCGGCAGGGGGGTCGAGAGACCCAGTACTTC.